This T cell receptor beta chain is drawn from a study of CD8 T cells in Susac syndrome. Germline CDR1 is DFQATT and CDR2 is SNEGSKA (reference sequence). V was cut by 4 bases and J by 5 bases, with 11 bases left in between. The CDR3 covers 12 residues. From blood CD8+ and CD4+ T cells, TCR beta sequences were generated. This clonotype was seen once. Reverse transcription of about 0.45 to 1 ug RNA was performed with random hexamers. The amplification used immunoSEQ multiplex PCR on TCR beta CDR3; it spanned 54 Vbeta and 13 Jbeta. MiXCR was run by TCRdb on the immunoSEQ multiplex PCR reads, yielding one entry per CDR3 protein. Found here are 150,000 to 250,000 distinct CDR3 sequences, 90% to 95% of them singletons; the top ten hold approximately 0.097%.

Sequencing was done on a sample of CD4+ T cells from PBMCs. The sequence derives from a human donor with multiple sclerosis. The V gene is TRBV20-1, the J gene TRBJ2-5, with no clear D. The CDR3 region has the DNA TGCAGTGCTAAAAAATCAGAGGAGACCCAGTACTTC. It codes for CSAKKSEETQYF.